The 20 T cell receptor beta chains below all came from one sample that was sequenced in a study of CD4 T cells in relation to SARS-CoV-2 and coronaviruses. These TCRs' antigens remain unknown. Sequenced by immunoSEQ multiplex PCR; TCRdb stores in-frame clones only, minus some. The sample shows 30,000 to 45,000 clones, roughly 82% of them seen only once. Sequenced input: memory CD4+ T cells from PBMCs, cultured in vitro. These receptors all stem from an adult with COVID-19.

The rearrangement links TRBV24-1 to TRBJ2-5; 13 positions match TRBD2. Germline V gives CDR1 KGHDR, CDR2 SFDVKD. The V and J ends lost 3 bases and 1 base, in that order; junction bases with no gene match: 1. This CDR3 comprises 16 residues. In DNA form, the CDR3 reads TGTGCCACCAGTGATAGGACTAGCGGGAGCCAAGAGACCCAGTACTTC. As protein: CATSDRTSGSQETQYF.

This clone was counted once. The chain couples TRBV7-9 to TRBJ2-1; D possibly uses TRBD1 or TRBD2 (5 bases each). This CDR3 has 12 residues. The germline gives CDR1 SEHNR, CDR2 FQNEAQ (reference sequence). The V end was cut by 1 base, the J end by 10 bases, with 8 bases between. CDR3 bases: TGTGCCAGCAGCTTAGGGGGGATCGAGCAGTTCTTC. Translated, it gives CASSLGGIEQFF.

V usage is TRBV5-1 and J usage is TRBJ2-3, with D perhaps assigned TRBD1 or TRBD2 (5 bases each). V lost 3 bases to trimming and J lost 0 bases, with 8 bases between them. This CDR3 contains 14 residues. Looked up from germline, CDR1 is SGHRS and CDR2 is YFSETQ. The CDR3 DNA sequence: TGCGCCAGCAGCTCGGGACCAAGCACAGATACGCAGTATTTT. This codes for CASSSGPSTDTQYF.

The rearrangement joins TRBV11-1 to TRBJ2-7, with TRBD1 matching over 10 bases. The V and J ends lost 4 bases and 5 bases, in that order; junction bases with no gene match: 8. Germline V gene sequence: CDR1 SGHAT, CDR2 FQDESV (reference sequence). The CDR3 runs 15 residues. CDR3 in DNA: TGTGCCAGCAGCTCTACCGGGACAGGGGAAGACGAGCAGTACTTC. Translated, it gives CASSSTGTGEDEQYF.

The chain employs TRBV18 and TRBJ1-3; 12 bases align to TRBD1. Germline lookup yields CDR1 KGHSH and CDR2 LQKENI. This CDR3 is 15 amino acids long. The V gene end was trimmed by 3 bases and the J gene end by 7 bases; junction bases not matched to a gene: 4. CDR3 protein: CASSPRDRGHNTIYF. In DNA, the CDR3 is TGTGCCAGCTCACCCCGGGACAGGGGGCACAACACCATATATTTT.

The rearrangement links TRBV4-2 to TRBJ2-7; 7 bases match TRBD2. The V and J ends lost 8 bases and 0 bases, in that order; junction bases with no gene match: 10. In germline, CDR1 is LGHNA, CDR2 YNFKEQ. The CDR3 extends over 15 amino acids. The CDR3 is CASPREGSSSYEQYF. For the CDR3, the DNA is TGTGCCAGCCCAAGGGAGGGTTCTAGCTCCTACGAGCAGTACTTC.

The rearrangement joins TRBV20-1 to TRBJ2-5, with 10 bases aligning to TRBD2. Germline V gives CDR1 DFQATT, CDR2 SNEGSKA (reference sequence). V lost 3 bases and J lost 3; bases outside the gene matches: 7. This CDR3 has 15 amino acids. The DNA of the CDR3 is TGCAGTGCTAGTCCCAGCGGGAGGGCCGAAGAGACCCAGTACTTC. Its protein product is CSASPSGRAEETQYF.

This CDR3 is CASSVMGVGSGEGDTQYF. In DNA form, the CDR3 reads TGTGCCAGCAGCGTGATGGGTGTGGGTAGCGGGGAGGGAGATACGCAGTATTTT. This chain links TRBV9 with TRBJ2-3; 8 bases agree with TRBD2. There are 18 residues in the CDR3. Germline V lookup: CDR1 SGDLS, CDR2 YYNGEE. Germline trimming cut 2 bases from V and 5 bases from J; bases unmatched to any gene: 16. The full variable domain, rest sourced from reference TRBV9 and TRBJ2-3, is DSGVTQTPKHLITATGQRVTLRCSPRSGDLSVYWYQQSLDQGLQFLIQYYNGEERAKGNILERFSAQQFPDLHSELNLSSLELGDSALYFCASSVMGVGSGEGDTQYFGPGTRLTVL.

This chain connects TRBV5-6 to TRBJ2-1; D not resolved. Deletions cut 0 bases from V and 8 bases from J, with 6 bases between. CDR1 and CDR2 from the germline V gene are SGHDT and YYEEEE. The CDR3 runs 12 residues. The DNA for the CDR3 is TGTGCCAGCAGCTTGGAACGGGATGAGCAGTTCTTC. The encoded protein is CASSLERDEQFF.

The chain carries TRBV11-2 and TRBJ2-7; 10 bases line up with TRBD1. CDR1 SGHAT and CDR2 FQNNGV come from the germline V gene. The CDR3 spans 15 residues. The V and J ends lost 6 bases and 1 base, in that order; junction bases with no gene match: 6. The CDR3 coding sequence is TGTGCCAGCAGACCGACAGGGGGCAGATCCTACGAGCAGTACTTC. This encodes CASRPTGGRSYEQYF.

CDR3 in DNA: TGTGCCAGCAGTGAGACAGGATTATTCTACGAGCAGTACTTC. This codes for CASSETGLFYEQYF. The chain has TRBV6-1 and TRBJ2-7; D might be TRBD1 (6 bases). This CDR3 region has 14 residues. The V gene lost 3 bases and the J gene lost 3 bases, with 12 bases spanning the gap. Germline V lookup: CDR1 MNHNS, CDR2 SASEGT.

The chain has TRBV18 and TRBJ1-2, with 8 nucleotides matching TRBD1. V lost 5 bases and J lost 4; bases outside the gene matches: 3. The CDR3 runs to 13 residues. CDR1 is KGHSH and CDR2 is LQKENI in the germline V gene. The CDR3 DNA sequence: TGTGCCAGCTCAGGACAGGGCACCTATGGCTACACCTTC. The encoded protein is CASSGQGTYGYTF.

The CDR3 nucleotides read TGTGCCAGCAGCCTACAGGGGGCGCTTACCCAAAACAAAGAGACCCAGTACTTC. Translated: CASSLQGALTQNKETQYF. V gene TRBV7-8 combines with J gene TRBJ2-5, with TRBD1 matching over 9 bases. CDR1 SGHVS and CDR2 FQNEAQ come from the germline V gene. The CDR3 runs 18 residues. V gave up 5 bases and J gave up 3 bases; unmatched junction bases: 16. Full variable domain (missing parts from reference TRBV7-8 and TRBJ2-5): GAGVSQSPRYKVAKRGQDVALRCDPISGHVSLFWYQQALGQGPEFLTYFQNEAQLDKSGLPSDRFFAERPEGSVSTLKIQRTQQEDSAVYLCASSLQGALTQNKETQYFGPGTRLLVL.

The chain recombines TRBV5-5 with TRBJ2-7, with 7 bases aligning to TRBD1. Germline assignment: CDR1 SGHKS and CDR2 YYEKEE (reference sequence). This CDR3 is built from 15 residues. Trimming removed 0 bases from V and 0 bases from J; junction bases left unmatched: 3. The CDR3 loop is CASSLGTGDSYEQYF. The CDR3 DNA reads TGTGCCAGCAGCTTGGGGACAGGAGACTCCTACGAGCAGTACTTC.

V and J are TRBV7-2 and TRBJ2-5; D possibly corresponds to TRBD2 (5 bases). Germline V gene data show CDR1 as SGHTA and CDR2 as FQGNSA. Trimming removed 3 bases at V and 2 bases at J, with 19 bases between. This CDR3 is 17 amino acids long. CDR3 nucleotide sequence: TGTGCCAGCAGCTTCGGGAAGTATGGGTCAGGACAAGAGACCCAGTACTTC. Translated, it gives CASSFGKYGSGQETQYF.

V is TRBV12-3 or TRBV12-4 and J is TRBJ2-6, with no clear D. V lost 6 bases and J 5 bases, leaving 8 bases between the germline ends. CDR3 length equals 13 residues. The CDR3 DNA sequence: TGTGCCAGCAGGGAAGCTAGGGCCAACGTCCTGACTTTC. Amino acids: CASREARANVLTF.

This chain uses TRBV5-1 with TRBJ2-7; TRBD2 aligns across 13 bases. The CDR3 contains 14 residues. Germline V CDR1 and CDR2: SGHRS, YFSETQ. V shed 2 bases and J 5 bases; nucleotides not matched to a gene: 1. CDR3 protein: CASSLGLAGDEQYF. CDR3 DNA: TGCGCCAGCAGCTTAGGACTAGCGGGAGACGAGCAGTACTTC.

This chain uses TRBV5-6 with TRBJ2-3; D may be TRBD2 (6 bases). CDR1 and CDR2 from the germline V gene are SGHDT and YYEEEE. CDR3 size: 17 residues. Trimming stripped 2 bases from V and 4 bases from J, with 20 bases between. The CDR3 here is CASSFSLGGIPSDTQYF. The CDR3 DNA reads as TGTGCCAGCAGCTTCTCCCTTGGGGGGATACCCTCAGATACGCAGTATTTT.

The chain joins TRBV5-1 to TRBJ2-7; 8 nucleotides agree with TRBD1. Trimming cost V 3 bases and J 5 bases; bases outside gene matches: 7. The CDR3 is 14 amino acids. Germline V gene sequence: CDR1 SGHRS, CDR2 YFSETQ. CDR3 sequence reads: CASSYGQGTHEQYF. The CDR3 coding sequence is TGCGCCAGCAGCTACGGACAGGGAACCCACGAGCAGTACTTC.

J is TRBJ2-7 and V is TRBV2; 14 nucleotides align to TRBD2. Germline V gene sequence: CDR1 SNHLY, CDR2 FYNNEI. The CDR3 is made up of 19 amino acids. V trimming: 6 bases; J trimming: 4 bases; junction bases outside the gene matches: 17. DNA for the CDR3: TGTGCCAGCAGGGCTTCGACTAGCGGGAGGGCCAGGATACCTTACGAGCAGTACTTC. This gives the protein CASRASTSGRARIPYEQYF.